A single T cell receptor beta chain is shown here with its context. What it binds is unknown. The data stem from a study of cytomegalovirus exposure and HLA in healthy donors. Germline assignment: CDR1 SNHLY and CDR2 FYNNEI. The CDR3 runs to 12 residues. V lost 7 bases, J lost 4 bases, and 11 bases lay in between. The PCR used 60 Vbeta and 13 Jbeta primers. Measured with immunoSEQ multiplex PCR; TCRdb has only the in-frame clones, and not every one. The data show over 200,000 clones, with about 80% seen just once and about 0.58% held by the top ten. The study's findings and limits: Testing in vitro showed a few CMV-associated chains specific for CMV antigens. Most CMV-associated TCR beta chains appeared HLA-restricted in a later analysis. CMV serostatus alone was available as immune exposure information. Later findings reportedly placed an Asian-associated ancestry cluster below the approximately 670-donor mean for N-insertions.

The genes are TRBV2 and TRBJ2-7; perhaps TRBD1 as D (6 bases). Sequenced: PBMCs. The origin of this receptor is a woman aged 35 to 49 in good health and CMV-seronegative. The CDR3 DNA is TGTGCCAGCATCTTACAGGGATACGAGCAGTACTTC. Protein: CASILQGYEQYF.